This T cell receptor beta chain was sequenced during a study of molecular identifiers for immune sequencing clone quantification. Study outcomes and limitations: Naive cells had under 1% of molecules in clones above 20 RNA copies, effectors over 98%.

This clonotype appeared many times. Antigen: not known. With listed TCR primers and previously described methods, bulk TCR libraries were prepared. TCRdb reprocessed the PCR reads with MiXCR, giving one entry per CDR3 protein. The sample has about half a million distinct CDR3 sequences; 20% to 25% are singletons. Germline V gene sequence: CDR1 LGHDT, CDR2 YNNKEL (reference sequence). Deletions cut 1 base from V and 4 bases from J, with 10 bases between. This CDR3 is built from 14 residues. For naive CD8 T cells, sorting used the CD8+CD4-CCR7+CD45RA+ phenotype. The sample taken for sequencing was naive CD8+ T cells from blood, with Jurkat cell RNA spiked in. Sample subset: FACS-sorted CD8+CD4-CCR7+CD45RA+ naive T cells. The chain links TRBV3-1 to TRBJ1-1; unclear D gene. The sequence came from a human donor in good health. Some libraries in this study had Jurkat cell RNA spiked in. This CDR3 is CASSQAGGGTEAFF. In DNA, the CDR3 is TGTGCCAGCAGCCAAGCGGGTGGTGGCACTGAAGCTTTCTTT.